This T cell receptor (beta chain) was identified during a study of cytomegalovirus exposure and HLA in healthy donors. With 7 bases clipped from V and 9 bases from J, the junction kept 14 bases outside the gene matches. CDR3 length: 15 residues. Vbeta (60) and Jbeta (13) primers were used in the PCR. Sequenced by immunoSEQ multiplex PCR; TCRdb stores in-frame clones only, minus some. The data contain roughly 120,000 clones, about 83% of them singletons. The material sequenced was PBMCs. This clonotype originated in a woman in her forties in good health and CMV-seropositive. This chain connects TRBV23-1 to TRBJ1-4, with 7 bases matching TRBD1. TRBV23-1 is labeled an ORF, and its function is uncertain. The CDR3 sequence is CASTTRGQGGKKLFF. The CDR3 nucleotides read TGCGCCAGCACCACAAGGGGGCAGGGAGGCAAAAAACTGTTTTTT.